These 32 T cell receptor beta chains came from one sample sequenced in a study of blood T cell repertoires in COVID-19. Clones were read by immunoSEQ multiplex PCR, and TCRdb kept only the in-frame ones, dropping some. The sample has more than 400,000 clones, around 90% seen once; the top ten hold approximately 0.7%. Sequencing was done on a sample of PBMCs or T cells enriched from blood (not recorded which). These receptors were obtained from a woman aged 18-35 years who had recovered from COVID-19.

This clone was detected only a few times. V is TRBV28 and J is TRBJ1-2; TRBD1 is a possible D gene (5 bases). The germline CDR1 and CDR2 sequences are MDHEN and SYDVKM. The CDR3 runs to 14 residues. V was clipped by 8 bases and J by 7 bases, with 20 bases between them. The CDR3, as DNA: TGTGCCAGCTTCGCGGGGAGCGGGGGTTTTGGCTACACCTTC. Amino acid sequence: CASFAGSGGFGYTF.

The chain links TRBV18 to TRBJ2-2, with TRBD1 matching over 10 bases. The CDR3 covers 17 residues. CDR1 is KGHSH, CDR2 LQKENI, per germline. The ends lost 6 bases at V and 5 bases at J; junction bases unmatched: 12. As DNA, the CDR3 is TGTGCCAGCTCCATCGGGACAGGGGAGAGTTTTACCGGGGAGCTGTTTTTT. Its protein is CASSIGTGESFTGELFF.

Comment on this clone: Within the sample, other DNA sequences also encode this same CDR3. CDR3 region: CASTDRANTEAFF. For the CDR3, the DNA is TGTGCCAGTACGGACAGGGCGAACACTGAAGCTTTCTTT. V gene TRBV2 combines with J gene TRBJ1-1, with 8 bases matching TRBD1. V trimming: 9 bases; J trimming: 1 base; junction bases outside the gene matches: 4. Germline values: CDR1 SNHLY, CDR2 FYNNEI. This CDR3 spans 13 amino acids.

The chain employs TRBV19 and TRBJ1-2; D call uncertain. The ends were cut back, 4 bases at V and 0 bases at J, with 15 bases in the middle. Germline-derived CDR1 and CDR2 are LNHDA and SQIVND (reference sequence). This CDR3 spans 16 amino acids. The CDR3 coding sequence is TGTGCCAGTAGTAAGCCCTCTCGGGTGGCTAACTATGGCTACACCTTC. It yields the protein CASSKPSRVANYGYTF.

The CDR3 nucleotides read TGTGCCAGTTGGGACAACCCTTATGAAGCTTTCTTT. Protein product: CASWDNPYEAFF. The chain couples TRBV19 to TRBJ1-1; tentatively, D is TRBD1 (6 bases). V lost 8 bases and J 7 bases, leaving 14 bases between the germline ends. Germline loops: CDR1 LNHDA, CDR2 SQIVND (reference sequence). The CDR3 has 12 amino acids.

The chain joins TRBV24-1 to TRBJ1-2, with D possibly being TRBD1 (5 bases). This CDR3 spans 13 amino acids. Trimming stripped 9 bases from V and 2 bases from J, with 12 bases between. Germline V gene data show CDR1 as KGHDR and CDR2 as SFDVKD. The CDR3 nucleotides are TGTGCCACCTCTAGGGCAGGGAACTATGGCTACACCTTC. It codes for CATSRAGNYGYTF.

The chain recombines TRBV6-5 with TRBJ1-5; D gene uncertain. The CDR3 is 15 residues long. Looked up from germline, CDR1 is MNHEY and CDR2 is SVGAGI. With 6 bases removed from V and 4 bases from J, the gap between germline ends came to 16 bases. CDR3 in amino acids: CASRGGRSANQPQHF. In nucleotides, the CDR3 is TGTGCCAGCAGGGGAGGGAGGTCTGCAAATCAGCCCCAGCATTTT.

The CDR3 sequence is CASSPQGMINEKLFF. CDR3 coding DNA: TGTGCCAGCAGTCCCCAGGGTATGATTAATGAAAAACTGTTTTTT. This rearrangement joins TRBV6-6 to TRBJ1-4; a possible D gene is TRBD1 (5 bases). The length of the CDR3 is 15 residues. V was cut by 5 bases and J by 4 bases, with 14 bases left in between. Germline CDR1 is MNHNY and CDR2 is SVGAGI (reference sequence).

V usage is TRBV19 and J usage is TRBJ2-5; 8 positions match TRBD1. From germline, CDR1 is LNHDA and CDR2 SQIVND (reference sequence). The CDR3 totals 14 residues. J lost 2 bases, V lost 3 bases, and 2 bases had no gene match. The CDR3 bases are TGTGCCAGTAGTATCAGGGGGCAGCAAGAGACCCAGTACTTC. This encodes CASSIRGQQETQYF.

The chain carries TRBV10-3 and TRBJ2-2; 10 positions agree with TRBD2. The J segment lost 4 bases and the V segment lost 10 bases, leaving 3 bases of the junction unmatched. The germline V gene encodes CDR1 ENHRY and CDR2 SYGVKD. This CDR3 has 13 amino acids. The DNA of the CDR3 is TGTGCCAACAGCGGGGGGGCCACCGGGGAGCTGTTTTTT. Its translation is CANSGGATGELFF.

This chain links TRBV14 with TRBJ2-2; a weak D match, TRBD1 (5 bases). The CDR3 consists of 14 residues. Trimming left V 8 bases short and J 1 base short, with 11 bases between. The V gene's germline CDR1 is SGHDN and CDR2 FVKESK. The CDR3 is CASGRQMNTGELFF. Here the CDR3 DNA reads TGTGCCAGCGGTCGACAGATGAACACCGGGGAGCTGTTTTTT.

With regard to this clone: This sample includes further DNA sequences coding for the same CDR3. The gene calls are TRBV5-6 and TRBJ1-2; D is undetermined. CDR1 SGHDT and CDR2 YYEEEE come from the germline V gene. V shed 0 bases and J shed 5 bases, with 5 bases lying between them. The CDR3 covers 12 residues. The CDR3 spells CASSLDSYGYTF. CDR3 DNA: TGTGCCAGCAGCTTGGACAGTTATGGCTACACCTTC.

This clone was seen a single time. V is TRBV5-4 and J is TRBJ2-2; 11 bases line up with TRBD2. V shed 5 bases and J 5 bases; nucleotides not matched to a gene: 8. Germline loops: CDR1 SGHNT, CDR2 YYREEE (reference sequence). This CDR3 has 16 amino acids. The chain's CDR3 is CASRGTSGGNTGELFF. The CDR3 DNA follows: TGTGCCAGCAGGGGAACTAGCGGGGGTAATACCGGGGAGCTGTTTTTT.

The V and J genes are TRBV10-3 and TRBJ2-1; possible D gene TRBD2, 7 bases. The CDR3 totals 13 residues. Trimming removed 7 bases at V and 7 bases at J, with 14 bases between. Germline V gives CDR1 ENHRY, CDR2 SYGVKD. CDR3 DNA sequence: TGTGCCATCAAACGAGGGGGGGGGAATGAGCAGTTCTTC. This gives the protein CAIKRGGGNEQFF.

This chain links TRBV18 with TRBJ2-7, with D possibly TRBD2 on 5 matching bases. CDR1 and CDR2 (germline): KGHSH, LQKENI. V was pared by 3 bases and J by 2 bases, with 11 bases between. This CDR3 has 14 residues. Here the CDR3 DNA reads TGTGCCAGCTCACCGTCGGGGTTTACCTACGAGCAGTACTTC. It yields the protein CASSPSGFTYEQYF.

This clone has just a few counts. Written as DNA, the CDR3 is TGTGCTAGTGGTACCGACAGACTCAGGAACACTGAAGCTTTCTTT. Encoded protein: CASGTDRLRNTEAFF. J is TRBJ1-1 and V is TRBV12-5; a weak D match, TRBD1 (5 bases). Trimming shortened V by 5 bases and J by 1 base, and 14 bases separated the two germline ends. CDR1 and CDR2 from the germline V gene are LGHNT and FRNRAP. The CDR3 is 15 residues long. Looking up the rest from reference TRBV12-5 and TRBJ1-1 gives the full variable domain: DARVTQTPRHKVTEMGQEVTMRCQPILGHNTVFWYRQTMMQGLELLAYFRNRAPLDDSGMPKDRFSAEMPDATLATLKIQPSEPRDSAVYFCASGTDRLRNTEAFFGQGTRLTVV.

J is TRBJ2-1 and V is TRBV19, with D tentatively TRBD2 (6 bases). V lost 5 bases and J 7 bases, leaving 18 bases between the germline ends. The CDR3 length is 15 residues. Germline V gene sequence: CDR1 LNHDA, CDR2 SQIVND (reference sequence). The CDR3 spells CASSPRGGERNEQFF. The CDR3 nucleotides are TGTGCCAGTAGTCCCCGGGGAGGCGAGAGGAATGAGCAGTTCTTC.

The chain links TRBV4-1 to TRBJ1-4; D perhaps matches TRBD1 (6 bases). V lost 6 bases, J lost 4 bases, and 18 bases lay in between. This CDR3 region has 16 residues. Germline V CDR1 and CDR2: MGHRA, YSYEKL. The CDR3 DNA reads TGCGCCAGCAGGCGCGAACAGCAGGGGTTTAATGAAAAACTGTTTTTT. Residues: CASRREQQGFNEKLFF.

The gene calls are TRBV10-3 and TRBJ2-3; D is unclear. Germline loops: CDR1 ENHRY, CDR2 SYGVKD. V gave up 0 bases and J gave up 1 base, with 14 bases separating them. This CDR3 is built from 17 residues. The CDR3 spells CAISESISSTGTDTQYF. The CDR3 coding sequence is TGTGCCATCAGTGAGTCAATCTCTTCAACTGGCACAGATACGCAGTATTTT.

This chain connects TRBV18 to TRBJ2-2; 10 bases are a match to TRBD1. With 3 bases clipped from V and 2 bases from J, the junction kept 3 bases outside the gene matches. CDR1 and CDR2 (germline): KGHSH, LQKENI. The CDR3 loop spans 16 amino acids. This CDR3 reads CASSPGQGSNTGELFF. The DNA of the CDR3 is TGTGCCAGCTCACCGGGACAGGGGAGTAACACCGGGGAGCTGTTTTTT.

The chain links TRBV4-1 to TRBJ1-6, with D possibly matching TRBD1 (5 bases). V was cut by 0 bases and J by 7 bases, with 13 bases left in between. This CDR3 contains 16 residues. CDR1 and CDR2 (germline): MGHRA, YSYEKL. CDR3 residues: CASSQDRVIWNSPLHF. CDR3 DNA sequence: TGCGCCAGCAGCCAAGACAGGGTAATATGGAATTCACCCCTCCACTTT.

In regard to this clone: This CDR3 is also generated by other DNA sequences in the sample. The CDR3 DNA reads as TGCGCCAGCAGCCCGGGATCGTCTGGAAACACCATATATTTT. It is translated as CASSPGSSGNTIYF. The chain recombines TRBV5-1 with TRBJ1-3; no reliable D call. V lost 4 bases, J lost 1 base, and 9 bases lay in between. Germline CDR1 SGHRS, CDR2 YFSETQ. The CDR3 runs to 14 residues.

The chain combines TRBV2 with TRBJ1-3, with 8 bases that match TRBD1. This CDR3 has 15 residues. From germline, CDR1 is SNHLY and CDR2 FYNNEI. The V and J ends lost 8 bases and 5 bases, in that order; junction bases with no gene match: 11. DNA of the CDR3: TGTGCCAGCTTGGCGACAGGGGTTGTTAGAAACACCATATATTTT. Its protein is CASLATGVVRNTIYF.

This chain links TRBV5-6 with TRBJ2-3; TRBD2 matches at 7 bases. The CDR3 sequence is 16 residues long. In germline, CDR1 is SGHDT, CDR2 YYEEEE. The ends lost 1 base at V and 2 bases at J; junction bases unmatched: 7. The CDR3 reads CASSLSLAVITDTQYF. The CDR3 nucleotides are TGTGCCAGCAGCTTGTCCCTAGCGGTTATCACAGATACGCAGTATTTT.

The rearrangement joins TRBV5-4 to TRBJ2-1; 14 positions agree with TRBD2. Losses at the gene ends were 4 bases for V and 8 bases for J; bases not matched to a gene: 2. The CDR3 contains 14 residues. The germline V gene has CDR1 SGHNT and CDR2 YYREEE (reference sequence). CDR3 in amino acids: CASSRTSGGHEQFF. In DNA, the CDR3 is TGTGCCAGCAGCAGGACTAGCGGGGGGCATGAGCAGTTCTTC. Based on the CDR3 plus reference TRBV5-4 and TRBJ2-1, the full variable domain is ETGVTQSPTHLIKTRGQQVTLRCSSQSGHNTVSWYQQALGQGPQFIFQYYREEENGRGNFPPRFSGLQFPNYSSELNVNALELDDSALYLCASSRTSGGHEQFFGPGTRLTVL.

CDR3 loop: CASRPGTSNEQFF. In DNA form, the CDR3 reads TGTGCCAGCCGGCCCGGGACTTCCAATGAGCAGTTCTTC. This chain links TRBV12-3 or TRBV12-4 with TRBJ2-1, with D perhaps matching TRBD2 (6 bases). This CDR3 spans 13 amino acids. V lost 8 bases to trimming and J lost 6 bases, with 14 bases between them.

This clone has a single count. The CDR3 protein is CASSVPTGGAYGYTF. CDR3 bases: TGTGCCAGCAGCGTACCGACAGGGGGCGCGTATGGCTACACCTTC. The rearrangement joins TRBV7-9 to TRBJ1-2; 10 bases match TRBD1. CDR1 and CDR2 (germline): SEHNR, FQNEAQ (reference sequence). The CDR3 is 15 amino acids. Trimming cost V 5 bases and J 5 bases; bases outside gene matches: 8.

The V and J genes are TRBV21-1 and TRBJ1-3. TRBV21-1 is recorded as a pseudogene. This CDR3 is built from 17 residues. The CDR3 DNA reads TGTGCCAGCAGCAAAGAGGGAGGGGATCGCTCTGGAAACACCATATATTTT. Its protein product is CASSKEGGDRSGNTIYF.

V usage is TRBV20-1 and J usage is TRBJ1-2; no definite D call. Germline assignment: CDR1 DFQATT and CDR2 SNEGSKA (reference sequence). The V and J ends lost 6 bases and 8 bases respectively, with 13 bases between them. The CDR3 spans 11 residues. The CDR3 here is CSATGERGYTF. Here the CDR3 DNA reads TGCAGTGCCACTGGAGAGAGAGGCTACACCTTC.

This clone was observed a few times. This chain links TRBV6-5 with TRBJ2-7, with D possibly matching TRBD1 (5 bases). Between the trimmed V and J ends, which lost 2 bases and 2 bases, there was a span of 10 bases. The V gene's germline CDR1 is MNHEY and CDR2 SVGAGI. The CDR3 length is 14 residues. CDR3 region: CASSYRGLTYEQYF. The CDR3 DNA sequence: TGTGCCAGCAGTTACAGGGGCCTTACCTACGAGCAGTACTTC.

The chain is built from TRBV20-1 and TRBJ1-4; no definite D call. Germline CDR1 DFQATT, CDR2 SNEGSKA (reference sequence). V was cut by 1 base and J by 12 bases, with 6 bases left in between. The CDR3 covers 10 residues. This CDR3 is CSARAVELFF. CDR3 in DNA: TGCAGTGCTAGAGCGGTAGAACTGTTTTTT.

The CDR3 loop reads CASSPGQGATQADTQYF. The CDR3 region has the DNA TGTGCCAGCAGCCCCGGACAGGGGGCGACCCAGGCAGATACGCAGTATTTT. The chain is built from TRBV7-9 and TRBJ2-3; 11 positions match TRBD1. Looked up from germline, CDR1 is SEHNR and CDR2 is FQNEAQ (reference sequence). Losses at the gene ends were 5 bases for V and 4 bases for J; bases not matched to a gene: 11. The CDR3 spans 17 residues.